This T cell receptor beta chain stems from a study of radiation and T cells in renal cell carcinoma. Study-wide results and caveats: In blood, top tumor clones expanded by 2 weeks, shrinking by 4.

On this clone: Its antigen remains unidentified.

TCRdb's table, derived via immunoSEQ multiplex PCR, lists solely in-frame clones and lacks some. The sample records about 100,000 clones, roughly 84% being singletons. Time point meaning: blood 4 weeks post-SBRT, at nephrectomy. Noted treatment: 15 Gy SBRT to primary tumor, nephrectomy 4 weeks later. This sample comprised blood, obtained from a patient whose treatment included radiotherapy and nephrectomy. The TCR sequence derives from a man in his fifties or sixties with renal cell carcinoma.

Written as DNA, the CDR3 is TGTGCCAGCAGCTTGGTATCCGAGACCCAGTACTTC. Residues: CASSLVSETQYF. The chain recombines TRBV5-5 with TRBJ2-5; D gene unclear. The CDR3 is made up of 12 amino acids. Germline V CDR1 and CDR2: SGHKS, YYEKEE (reference sequence). V was trimmed by 0 bases and J by 5 bases, leaving 5 bases between them.